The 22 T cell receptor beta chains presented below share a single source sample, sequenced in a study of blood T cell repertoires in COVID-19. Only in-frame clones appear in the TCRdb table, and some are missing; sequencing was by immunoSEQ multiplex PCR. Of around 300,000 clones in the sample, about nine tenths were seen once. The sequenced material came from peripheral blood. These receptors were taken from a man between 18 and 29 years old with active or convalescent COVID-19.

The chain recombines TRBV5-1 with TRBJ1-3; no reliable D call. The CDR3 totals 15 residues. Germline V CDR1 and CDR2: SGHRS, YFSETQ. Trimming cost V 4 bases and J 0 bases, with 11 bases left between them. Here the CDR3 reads CASSMSDISGNTIYF. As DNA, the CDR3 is TGCGCCAGCAGCATGAGTGACATCTCTGGAAACACCATATATTTT.

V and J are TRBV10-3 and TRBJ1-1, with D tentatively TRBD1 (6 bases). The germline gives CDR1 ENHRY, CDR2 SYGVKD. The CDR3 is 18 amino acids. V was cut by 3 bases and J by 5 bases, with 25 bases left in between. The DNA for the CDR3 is TGTGCCATCAGTGATCCGAGAGAGGTGGCCAGGGGAGCTACTGAAGCTTTCTTT. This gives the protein CAISDPREVARGATEAFF.

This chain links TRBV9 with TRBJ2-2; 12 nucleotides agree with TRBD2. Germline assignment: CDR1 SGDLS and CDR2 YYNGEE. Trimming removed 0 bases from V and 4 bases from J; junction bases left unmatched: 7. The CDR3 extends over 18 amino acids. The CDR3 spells CASSVDLAGGPGTGELFF. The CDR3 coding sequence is TGTGCCAGCAGCGTAGATCTAGCGGGAGGGCCGGGCACCGGGGAGCTGTTTTTT. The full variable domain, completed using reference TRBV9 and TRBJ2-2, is DSGVTQTPKHLITATGQRVTLRCSPRSGDLSVYWYQQSLDQGLQFLIQYYNGEERAKGNILERFSAQQFPDLHSELNLSSLELGDSALYFCASSVDLAGGPGTGELFFGEGSRLTVL.

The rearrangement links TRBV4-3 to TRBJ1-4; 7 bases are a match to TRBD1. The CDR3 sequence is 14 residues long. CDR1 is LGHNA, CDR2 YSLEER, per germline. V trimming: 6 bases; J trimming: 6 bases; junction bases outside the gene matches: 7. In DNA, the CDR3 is TGCGCCAGCAGTCCCACAGGGGTTGATGAAAAACTGTTTTTT. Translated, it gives CASSPTGVDEKLFF.

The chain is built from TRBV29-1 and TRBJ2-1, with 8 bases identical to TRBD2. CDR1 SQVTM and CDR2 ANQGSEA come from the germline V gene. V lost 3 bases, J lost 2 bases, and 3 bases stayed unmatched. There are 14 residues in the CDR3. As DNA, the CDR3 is TGCAGCGTTGATGGGCGGGAGGCCTACAATGAGCAGTTCTTC. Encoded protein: CSVDGREAYNEQFF.

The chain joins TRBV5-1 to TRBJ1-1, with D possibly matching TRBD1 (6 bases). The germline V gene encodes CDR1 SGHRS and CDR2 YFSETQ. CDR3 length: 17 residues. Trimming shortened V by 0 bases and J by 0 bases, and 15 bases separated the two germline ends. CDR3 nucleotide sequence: TGCGCCAGCAGCTTGGGGCCACAGGGCCCTTTGAACACTGAAGCTTTCTTT. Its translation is CASSLGPQGPLNTEAFF.

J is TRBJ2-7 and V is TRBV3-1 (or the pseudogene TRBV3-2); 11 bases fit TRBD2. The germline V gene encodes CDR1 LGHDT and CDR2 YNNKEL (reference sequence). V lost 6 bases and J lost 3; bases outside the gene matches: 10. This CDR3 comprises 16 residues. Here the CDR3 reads CASSRVGTSGRYEQYF. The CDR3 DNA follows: TGTGCCAGCAGTCGAGTAGGGACTAGCGGTCGCTACGAGCAGTACTTC.

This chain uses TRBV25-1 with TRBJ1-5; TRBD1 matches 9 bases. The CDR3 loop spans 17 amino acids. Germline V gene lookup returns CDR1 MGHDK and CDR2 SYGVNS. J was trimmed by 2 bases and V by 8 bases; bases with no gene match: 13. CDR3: CASPPGTGIWRNQPQHF. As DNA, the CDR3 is TGTGCCAGCCCACCCGGGACAGGGATCTGGCGCAATCAGCCCCAGCATTTT. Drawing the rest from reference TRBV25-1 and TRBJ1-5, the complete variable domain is EADIYQTPRYLVIGTGKKITLECSQTMGHDKMYWYQQDPGMELHLIHYSYGVNSTEKGDLSSESTVSRIRTEHFPLTLESARPSHTSQYLCASPPGTGIWRNQPQHFGDGTRLSIL.

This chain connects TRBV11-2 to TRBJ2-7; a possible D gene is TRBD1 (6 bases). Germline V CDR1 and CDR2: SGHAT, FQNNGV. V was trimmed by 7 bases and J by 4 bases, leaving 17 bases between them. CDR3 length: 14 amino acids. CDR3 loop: CASTEPGQRYEQYF. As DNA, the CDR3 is TGTGCCAGCACCGAACCGGGACAAAGATACGAGCAGTACTTC.

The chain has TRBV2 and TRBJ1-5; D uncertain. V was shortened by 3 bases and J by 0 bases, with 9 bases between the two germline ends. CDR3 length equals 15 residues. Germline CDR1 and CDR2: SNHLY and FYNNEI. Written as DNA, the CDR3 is TGTGCCAGCAGTGATGAAACCTATAGCAATCAGCCCCAGCATTTT. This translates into CASSDETYSNQPQHF.

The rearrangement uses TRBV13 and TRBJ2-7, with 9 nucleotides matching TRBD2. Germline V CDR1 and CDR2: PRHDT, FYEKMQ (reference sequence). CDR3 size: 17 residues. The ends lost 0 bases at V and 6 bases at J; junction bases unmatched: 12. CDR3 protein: CASSLGSSGIFIVEQYF. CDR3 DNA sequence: TGTGCCAGCAGCTTAGGCTCTAGCGGGATCTTCATTGTCGAGCAGTACTTC.

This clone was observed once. DNA for the CDR3: TGCGCCAGCAGCTTGAGAACAGCCTACGAGCAGTACTTC. It encodes CASSLRTAYEQYF. The chain is built from TRBV5-1 and TRBJ2-7; D ambiguous. The V and J ends lost 1 base and 2 bases respectively, with 7 bases between them. Germline V CDR1 and CDR2: SGHRS, YFSETQ. The CDR3 has 13 amino acids.

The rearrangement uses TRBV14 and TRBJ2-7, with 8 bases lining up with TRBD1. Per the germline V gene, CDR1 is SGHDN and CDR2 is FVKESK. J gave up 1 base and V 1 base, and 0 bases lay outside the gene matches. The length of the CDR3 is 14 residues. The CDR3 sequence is CASSQGQGSYEQYF. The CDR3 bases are TGTGCCAGCAGCCAAGGACAGGGGTCCTACGAGCAGTACTTC.

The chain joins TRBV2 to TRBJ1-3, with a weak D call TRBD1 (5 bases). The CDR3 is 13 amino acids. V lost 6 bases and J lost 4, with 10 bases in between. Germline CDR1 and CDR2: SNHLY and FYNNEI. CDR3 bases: TGTGCCAGCAGCGTCAGGGTAGGAAACACCATATATTTT. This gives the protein CASSVRVGNTIYF.

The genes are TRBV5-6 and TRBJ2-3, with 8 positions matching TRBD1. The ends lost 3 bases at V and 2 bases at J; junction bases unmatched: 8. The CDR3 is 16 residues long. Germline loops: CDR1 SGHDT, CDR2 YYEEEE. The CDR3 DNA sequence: TGTGCCAGCAGCTCTAGGACAGGGTCCTACACAGATACGCAGTATTTT. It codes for CASSSRTGSYTDTQYF.

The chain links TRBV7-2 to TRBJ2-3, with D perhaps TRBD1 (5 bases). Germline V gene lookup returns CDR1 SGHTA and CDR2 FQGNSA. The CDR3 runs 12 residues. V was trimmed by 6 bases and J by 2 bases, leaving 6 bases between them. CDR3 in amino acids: CASRGDTDTQYF. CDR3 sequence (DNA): TGTGCCAGCAGAGGGGACACAGATACGCAGTATTTT. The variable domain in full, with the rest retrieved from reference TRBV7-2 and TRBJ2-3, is GAGVSQSPSNKVTEKGKDVELRCDPISGHTALYWYRQSLGQGLEFLIYFQGNSAPDKSGLPSDRFSAERTGGSVSTLTIQRTQQEDSAVYLCASRGDTDTQYFGPGTRLTVL.

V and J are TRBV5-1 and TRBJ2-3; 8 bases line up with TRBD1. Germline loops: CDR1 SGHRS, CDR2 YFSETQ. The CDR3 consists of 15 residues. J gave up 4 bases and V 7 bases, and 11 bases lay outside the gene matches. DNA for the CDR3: TGCGCCAGCTCCCTCGGGGACAGGCTGGCAGATACGCAGTATTTT. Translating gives CASSLGDRLADTQYF.

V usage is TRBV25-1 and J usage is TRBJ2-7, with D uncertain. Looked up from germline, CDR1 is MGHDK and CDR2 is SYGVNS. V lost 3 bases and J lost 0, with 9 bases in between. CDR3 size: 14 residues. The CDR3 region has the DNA TGTGCCAGCAGTGACAGGATCGACTCCTACGAGCAGTACTTC. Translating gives CASSDRIDSYEQYF.

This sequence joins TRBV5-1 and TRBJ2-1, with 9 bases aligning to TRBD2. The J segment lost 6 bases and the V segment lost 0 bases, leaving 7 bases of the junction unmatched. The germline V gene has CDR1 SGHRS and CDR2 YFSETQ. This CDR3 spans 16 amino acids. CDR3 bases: TGCGCCAGCAGCTTGGGTAGCGGGAGTAGTTCCAATGAGCAGTTCTTC. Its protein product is CASSLGSGSSSNEQFF.

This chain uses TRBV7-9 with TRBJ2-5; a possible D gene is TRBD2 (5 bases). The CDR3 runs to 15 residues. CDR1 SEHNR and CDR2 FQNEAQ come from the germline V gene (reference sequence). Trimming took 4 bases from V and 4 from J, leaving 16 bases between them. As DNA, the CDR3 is TGTGCCAGCAGCTCTGGAGGAGCCCAACGAGAGACCCAGTACTTC. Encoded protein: CASSSGGAQRETQYF.

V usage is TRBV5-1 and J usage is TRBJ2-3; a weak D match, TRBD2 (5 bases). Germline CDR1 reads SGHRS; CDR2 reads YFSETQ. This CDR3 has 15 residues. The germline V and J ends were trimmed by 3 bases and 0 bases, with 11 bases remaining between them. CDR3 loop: CASSWSGTSTDTQYF. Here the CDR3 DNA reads TGCGCCAGCAGCTGGAGCGGTACTAGCACAGATACGCAGTATTTT.

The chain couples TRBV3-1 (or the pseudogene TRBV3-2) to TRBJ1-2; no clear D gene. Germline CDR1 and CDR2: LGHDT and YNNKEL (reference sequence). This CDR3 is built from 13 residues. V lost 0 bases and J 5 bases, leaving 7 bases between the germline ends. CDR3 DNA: TGTGCCAGCAGCCAAGAGGGAGGGTATGGCTACACCTTC. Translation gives CASSQEGGYGYTF.